The source of this T cell receptor beta chain is a study of blood T cell repertoires in COVID-19. Clones were sequenced by immunoSEQ multiplex PCR, and TCRdb holds only the in-frame ones, with some missing. The sample contains about 140,000 clones, about 80% of which appear only once. Per germline, CDR1 SGHVS and CDR2 FQNEAQ. The CDR3 length is 22 residues. With V trimmed by 5 bases and J by 1 base, 17 bases remained unmatched. This TCR came from a human donor in a cohort sampled during active COVID-19. V is TRBV7-8 and J is TRBJ2-1, with TRBD2 matching over 16 bases. Sample: peripheral blood. The CDR3 sequence is CASSHGRVPGLAGGQSYNEQFF. CDR3 DNA sequence: TGTGCCAGCAGCCACGGACGAGTTCCGGGACTAGCGGGGGGGCAATCCTACAATGAGCAGTTCTTC.